The clone carrying this T cell receptor (beta chain) was recorded many times. Its antigen is unidentified. Time point reported: newly diagnosed GD, antithyroid drugs for less than 3 months. PBMC RNA served as the TCR library source. In Xi'an, China, an endocrinology department was the source of patients. In building TCR beta libraries, iRepertoire HTBI primers were used together with Arm-PCR of CDR3 regions. Under the authors' procedure: The study identified about 60 TRBV and approximately 13 TRBJ segments across samples. TCRdb reprocessed the multiplex PCR reads with MiXCR, giving one entry per CDR3 protein. Clone size and V and J calls follow TCRdb, not the original study. Among 300,000 to 400,000 distinct CDR3 sequences, around a sixth were seen once, and the ten largest hold 20% to 25%. This sample stems from a study of regulatory T cells in long-lasting Graves disease. Study-level findings and limits: Under persistent disease, TRBV28, TRBJ1-2 and TRBJ2-5 were used preferentially.

Per the germline V gene, CDR1 is SNHLY and CDR2 is FYNNEI. CDR3 size: 16 residues. Between the trimmed V and J ends, which lost 6 bases and 0 bases, there was a span of 15 bases. This clonotype originated in a female donor with Graves disease. Sequenced material: peripheral blood mononuclear cells (PBMCs), taken at new diagnosis, from a patient treated with antithyroid drugs. The chain joins TRBV2 to TRBJ1-5, with a weak D call TRBD1 (5 bases). Here the CDR3 DNA reads TGTGCCAGCAGGCCGGGACTCCAGTATAGCAATCAGCCCCAGCATTTT. Protein product: CASRPGLQYSNQPQHF.